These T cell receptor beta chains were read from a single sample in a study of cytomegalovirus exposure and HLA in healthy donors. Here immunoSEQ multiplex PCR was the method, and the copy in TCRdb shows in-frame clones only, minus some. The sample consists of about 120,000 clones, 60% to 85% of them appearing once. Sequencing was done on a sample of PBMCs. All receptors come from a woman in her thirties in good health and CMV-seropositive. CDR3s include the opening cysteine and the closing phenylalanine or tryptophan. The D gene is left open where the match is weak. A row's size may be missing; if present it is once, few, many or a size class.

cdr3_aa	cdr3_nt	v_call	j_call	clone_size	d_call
CASSRGQGADEQYF	TGTGCCAGCAGTCGTGGACAGGGGGCAGACGAGCAGTACTTC	TRBV6-6	TRBJ2-7	NA	TRBD1
CASSVEAVSYEQYF	TGTGCCAGCAGCGTAGAAGCTGTTTCCTACGAGCAGTACTTC	TRBV9	TRBJ2-7	few	NA
CASSRDRITGELFF	TGTGCCAGCAGTCGGGACAGAATTACCGGGGAGCTGTTTTTT	TRBV6-5	TRBJ2-2	once	TRBD1
CASSLSLAEINYEQYF	TGTGCCAGCAGTTTATCGCTAGCGGAGATAAACTACGAGCAGTACTTC	TRBV27	TRBJ2-7	few	TRBD2
CASSDRANTGELFF	TGTGCCAGCAGCGACAGGGCGAACACCGGGGAGCTGTTTTTT	TRBV11-3	TRBJ2-2	NA	TRBD1
CASSTGGGTEAFF	TGTGCCAGCAGCACAGGGGGTGGCACTGAAGCTTTCTTT	TRBV7-2	TRBJ1-1	NA	TRBD1
CASSVREGRSDTQYF	TGTGCCAGCAGCGTCCGGGAAGGGAGATCAGATACGCAGTATTTT	TRBV6-1	TRBJ2-3	few	NA
CASSPSTGDNEQFF	TGTGCCAGCAGCCCATCGACAGGGGACAATGAGCAGTTCTTC	TRBV9	TRBJ2-1	NA	TRBD1
CATSSYRGRDEKLFF	TGTGCCACCAGCAGCTACAGGGGGCGGGATGAAAAACTGTTTTTT	TRBV15	TRBJ1-4	NA	TRBD1
CASSVTGQETQYF	TGTGCCAGCAGCGTAACAGGCCAAGAGACCCAGTACTTC	TRBV9	TRBJ2-5	NA	NA
CASRSAGTPGISLF	TGTGCCAGTAGATCCGCCGGGACACCCGGAATTAGCCTGTTT	TRBV19	TRBJ1-1	NA	NA
CASSLGGGAQDGYTF	TGTGCCAGCAGCTTGGGGGGAGGGGCGCAGGACGGCTACACCTTC	TRBV11-2	TRBJ1-2	NA	NA
CASSLFTGGWNEQFF	TGTGCCAGCAGCTTATTTACGGGGGGGTGGAATGAGCAGTTCTTC	TRBV7-8	TRBJ2-1	NA	TRBD2
CASSLGVAGYGYTF	TGTGCCAGCAGCTTAGGGGTAGCTGGATATGGCTACACCTTC	TRBV11-1	TRBJ1-2	NA	NA
CASSQGDITDTQYF	TGCGCCAGCAGCCAGGGGGACATCACAGATACGCAGTATTTT	TRBV4-1	TRBJ2-3	NA	NA
CASSYTSGEQYF	TGTGCCAGCAGTTACACCAGCGGCGAGCAGTACTTC	TRBV6-5	TRBJ2-7	NA	NA
CARGAGLSLGYGYTF	TGTGCCCGGGGGGCGGGTCTCAGCCTTGGCTATGGCTACACCTTC	TRBV7-3	TRBJ1-2	NA	NA
CASSPPGVQETQYF	TGTGCCAGCAGCCCCCCGGGGGTGCAAGAGACCCAGTACTTC	TRBV11-2	TRBJ2-5	NA	NA
CASKWSVGQPQHF	TGTGCCAGCAAGTGGAGTGTCGGGCAGCCCCAGCATTTT	TRBV27	TRBJ1-5	NA	NA
CASRVHSSGANVLTF	TGCGCCAGCAGAGTTCACAGCTCTGGGGCCAACGTCCTGACTTTC	TRBV5-1	TRBJ2-6	NA	NA